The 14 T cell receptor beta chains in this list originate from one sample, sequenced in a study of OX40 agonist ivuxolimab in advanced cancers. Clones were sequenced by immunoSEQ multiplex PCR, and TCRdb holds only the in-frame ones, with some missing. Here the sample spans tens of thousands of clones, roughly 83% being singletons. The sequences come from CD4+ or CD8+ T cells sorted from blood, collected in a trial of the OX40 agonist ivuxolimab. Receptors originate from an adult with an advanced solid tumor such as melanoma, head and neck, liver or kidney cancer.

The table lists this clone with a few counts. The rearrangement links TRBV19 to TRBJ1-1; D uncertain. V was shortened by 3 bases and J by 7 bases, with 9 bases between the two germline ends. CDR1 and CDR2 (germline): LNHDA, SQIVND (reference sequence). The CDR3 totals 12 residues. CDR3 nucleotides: TGTGCCAGTAGTATTTTTGAGGGTGAAGCTTTCTTT. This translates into CASSIFEGEAFF.

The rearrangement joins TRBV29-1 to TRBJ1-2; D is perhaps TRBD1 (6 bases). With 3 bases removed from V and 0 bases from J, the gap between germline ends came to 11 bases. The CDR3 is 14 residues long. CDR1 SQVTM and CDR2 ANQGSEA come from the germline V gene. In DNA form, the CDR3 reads TGCAGCGTTGAGGCCAGGGGACCTAACTATGGCTACACCTTC. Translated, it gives CSVEARGPNYGYTF.

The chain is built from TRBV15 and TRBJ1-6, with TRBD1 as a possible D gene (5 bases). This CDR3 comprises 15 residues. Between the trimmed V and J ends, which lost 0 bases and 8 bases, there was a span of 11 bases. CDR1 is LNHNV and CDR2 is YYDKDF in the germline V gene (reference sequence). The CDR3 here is CATSRDRQGYSPLHF. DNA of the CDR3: TGTGCCACCAGCAGAGATCGGCAGGGTTATTCACCCCTCCACTTT.

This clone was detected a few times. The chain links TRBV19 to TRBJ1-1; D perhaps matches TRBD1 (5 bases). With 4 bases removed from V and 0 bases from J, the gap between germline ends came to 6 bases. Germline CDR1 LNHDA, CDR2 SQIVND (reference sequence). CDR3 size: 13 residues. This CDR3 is CASSRTMNTEAFF. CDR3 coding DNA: TGTGCCAGTAGTAGGACAATGAACACTGAAGCTTTCTTT.

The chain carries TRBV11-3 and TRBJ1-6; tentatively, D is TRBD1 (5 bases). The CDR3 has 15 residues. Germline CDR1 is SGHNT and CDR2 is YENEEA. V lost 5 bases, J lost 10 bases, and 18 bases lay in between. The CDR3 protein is CASSQGGGPGSPLHF. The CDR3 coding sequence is TGTGCCAGCAGCCAGGGAGGCGGCCCCGGATCACCCCTCCACTTT. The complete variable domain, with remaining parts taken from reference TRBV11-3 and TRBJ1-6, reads EAGVVQSPRYKIIEKKQPVAFWCNPISGHNTLYWYLQNLGQGPELLIRYENEEAVDDSQLPKDRFSAERLKGVDSTLKIQPAELGDSAVYLCASSQGGGPGSPLHFGNGTRLTVT.

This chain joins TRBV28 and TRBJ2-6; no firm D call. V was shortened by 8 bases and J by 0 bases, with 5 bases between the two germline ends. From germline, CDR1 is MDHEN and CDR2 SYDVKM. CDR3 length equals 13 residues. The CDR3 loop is CASRNSGANVLTF. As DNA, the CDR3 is TGTGCCAGCCGGAACTCTGGGGCCAACGTCCTGACTTTC.

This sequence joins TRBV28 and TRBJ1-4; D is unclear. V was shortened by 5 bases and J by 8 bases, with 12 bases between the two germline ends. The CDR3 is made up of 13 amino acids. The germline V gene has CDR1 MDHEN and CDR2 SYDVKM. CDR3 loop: CASSPGNAEKLFF. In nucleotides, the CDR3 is TGTGCCAGCAGTCCCGGGAACGCCGAAAAACTGTTTTTT.

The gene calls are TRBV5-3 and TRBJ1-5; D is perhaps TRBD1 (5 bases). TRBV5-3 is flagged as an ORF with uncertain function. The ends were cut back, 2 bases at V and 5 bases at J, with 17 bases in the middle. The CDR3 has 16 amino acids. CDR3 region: CARSFSSAQGYQPQHF. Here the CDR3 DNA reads TGTGCCAGAAGCTTTTCTTCAGCCCAGGGTTATCAGCCCCAGCATTTT.

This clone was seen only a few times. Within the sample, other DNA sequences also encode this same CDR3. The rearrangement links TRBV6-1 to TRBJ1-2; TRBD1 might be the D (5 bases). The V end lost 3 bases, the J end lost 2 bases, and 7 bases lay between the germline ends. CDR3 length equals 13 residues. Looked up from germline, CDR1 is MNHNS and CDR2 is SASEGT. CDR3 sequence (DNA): TGTGCCAGCAGTGAGACAGTAAACTATGGCTACACCTTC. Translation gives CASSETVNYGYTF.

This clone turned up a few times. In DNA, the CDR3 is TGTGCCAGCAGTCCATCGGTCACTACTGCGAACTATGGCTACACCTTC. Protein sequence: CASSPSVTTANYGYTF. This chain links TRBV6-6 with TRBJ1-2; no definite D call. CDR3 length equals 16 residues. The germline gives CDR1 MNHNY, CDR2 SVGAGI (reference sequence). V lost 5 bases, J lost 2 bases, and 18 bases lay in between.

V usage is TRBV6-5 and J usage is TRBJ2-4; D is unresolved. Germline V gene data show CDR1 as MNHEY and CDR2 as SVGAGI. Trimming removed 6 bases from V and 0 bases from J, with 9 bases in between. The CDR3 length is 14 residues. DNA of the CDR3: TGTGCCAGCAGCCGGAGTCTAGCCAAAAACATTCAGTACTTC. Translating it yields CASSRSLAKNIQYF.

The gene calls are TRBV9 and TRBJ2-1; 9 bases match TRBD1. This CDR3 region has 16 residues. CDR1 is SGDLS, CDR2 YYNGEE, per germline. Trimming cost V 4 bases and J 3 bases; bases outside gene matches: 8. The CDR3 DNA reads TGTGCCAGCAGCCGTACTGGGGACAGGGTCTACAATGAGCAGTTCTTC. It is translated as CASSRTGDRVYNEQFF.

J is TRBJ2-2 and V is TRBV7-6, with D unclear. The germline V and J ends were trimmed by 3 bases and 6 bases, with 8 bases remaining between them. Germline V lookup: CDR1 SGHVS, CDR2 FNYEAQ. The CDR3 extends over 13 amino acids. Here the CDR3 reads CASSFTGAGELFF. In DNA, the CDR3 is TGTGCCAGCAGCTTTACTGGGGCCGGGGAGCTGTTTTTT.

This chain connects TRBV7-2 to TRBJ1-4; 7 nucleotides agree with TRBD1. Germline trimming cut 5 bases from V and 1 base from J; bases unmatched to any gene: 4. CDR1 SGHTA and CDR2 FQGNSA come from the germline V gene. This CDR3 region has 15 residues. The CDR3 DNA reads TGTGCCAGCAGCCCAGGGGGGGTAACTAATGAAAAACTGTTTTTT. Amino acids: CASSPGGVTNEKLFF.